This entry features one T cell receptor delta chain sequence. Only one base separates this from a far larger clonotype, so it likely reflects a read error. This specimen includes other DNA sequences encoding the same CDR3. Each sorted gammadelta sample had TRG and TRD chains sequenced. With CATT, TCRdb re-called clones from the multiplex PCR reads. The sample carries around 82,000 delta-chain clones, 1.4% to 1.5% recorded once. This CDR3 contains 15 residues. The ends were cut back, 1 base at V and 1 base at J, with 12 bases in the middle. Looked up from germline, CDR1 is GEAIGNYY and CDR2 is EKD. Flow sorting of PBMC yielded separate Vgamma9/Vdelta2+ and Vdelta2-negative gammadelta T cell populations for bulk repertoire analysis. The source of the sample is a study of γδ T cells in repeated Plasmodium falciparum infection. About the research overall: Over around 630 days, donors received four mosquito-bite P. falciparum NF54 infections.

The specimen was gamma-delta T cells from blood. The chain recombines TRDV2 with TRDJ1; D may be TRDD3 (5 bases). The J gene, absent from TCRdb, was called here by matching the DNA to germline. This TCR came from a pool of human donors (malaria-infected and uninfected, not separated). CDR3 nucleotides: TGTGCCTGTGACACGCTAGGGGGGGGCACCGATAAACTCATCTTT. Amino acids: CACDTLGGGTDKLIF.